Below are 13 T cell receptor beta chains sequenced from a single sample in a study of blood T cell repertoires in COVID-19. TCRdb keeps only in-frame clones here, not all; method: immunoSEQ multiplex PCR. The sample shows fewer than 150,000 clones, roughly 85% of them seen only once. Sample: peripheral blood. Every receptor here comes from a human donor in a cohort sampled during active COVID-19.

The CDR3 bases are TGTGCCAGCAGTCTGACAGGGGCTTATGGCTACACCTTC. This gives the protein CASSLTGAYGYTF. The chain is built from TRBV28 and TRBJ1-2, with 8 bases lining up with TRBD1. After removal of 5 bases from V and 5 bases from J, the junction contained 4 bases not matched to a gene. CDR1 is MDHEN and CDR2 is SYDVKM in the germline V gene. The length of the CDR3 is 13 residues.

This clone came up once. The CDR3 loop reads CASSIERYGYTF. In DNA form, the CDR3 reads TGTGCCAGTAGTATTGAGCGCTATGGCTACACCTTC. The chain is built from TRBV19 and TRBJ1-2; D remains unclear. From germline, CDR1 is LNHDA and CDR2 SQIVND (reference sequence). V gave up 3 bases and J gave up 4 bases, with 6 bases separating them. This CDR3 has 12 residues.

This chain links TRBV7-9 with TRBJ1-4; TRBD1 aligns across 7 bases. Germline CDR1 is SEHNR and CDR2 is FQNEAQ (reference sequence). Unmatched junction bases numbered 11, after V lost 6 bases and J lost 7 bases. The CDR3 spans 15 residues. The CDR3 nucleotides are TGTGCCAGCAGAAGCCGGGACAGCGAGGTTGAAAAACTGTTTTTT. Translation gives CASRSRDSEVEKLFF.

This clone was seen a few times. This rearrangement joins TRBV6-5 to TRBJ2-2; 9 nucleotides align to TRBD1. The length of the CDR3 is 14 residues. The germline V gene encodes CDR1 MNHEY and CDR2 SVGAGI. V was pared by 10 bases and J by 3 bases, with 6 bases of the junction left unmatched. DNA of the CDR3: TGTGCCACTGGCCGGGACAGGGACACCGGGGAGCTGTTTTTT. This encodes CATGRDRDTGELFF.

This rearrangement joins TRBV15 to TRBJ1-5, with a weak D call TRBD1 (6 bases). This CDR3 comprises 14 residues. The V end lost 0 bases, the J end lost 4 bases, and 7 bases lay between the germline ends. The V gene's germline CDR1 is LNHNV and CDR2 YYDKDF (reference sequence). The CDR3 nucleotides read TGTGCCACCAGCAGAGACAGGGGTAATCAGCCCCAGCATTTT. It yields the protein CATSRDRGNQPQHF.

This clone was observed a single time. This chain links TRBV2 with TRBJ1-6; 7 bases map to TRBD1. This CDR3 is 16 amino acids long. The germline CDR1 and CDR2 sequences are SNHLY and FYNNEI. Trimming removed 3 bases from V and 8 bases from J; junction bases left unmatched: 10. The CDR3 DNA reads TGTGCCAGCAGTGATCCGTGGCGGGACAGCCATTCACCCCTCCACTTT. Amino acids: CASSDPWRDSHSPLHF. Drawing the rest from reference TRBV2 and TRBJ1-6, the complete variable domain is EPEVTQTPSHQVTQMGQEVILRCVPISNHLYFYWYRQILGQKVEFLVSFYNNEISEKSEIFDDQFSVERPDGSNFTLKIRSTKLEDSAMYFCASSDPWRDSHSPLHFGNGTRLTVT.

The J gene is TRBJ2-4, the V gene TRBV18; D not resolved. The CDR3 contains 11 residues. V was shortened by 7 bases and J by 8 bases, with 9 bases between the two germline ends. The V gene's germline CDR1 is KGHSH and CDR2 LQKENI. The CDR3 loop is CASLADHIQYF. DNA of the CDR3: TGTGCCAGCTTAGCAGACCACATTCAGTACTTC. The full variable domain, with the rest looked up from reference TRBV18 and TRBJ2-4, is NAGVMQNPRHLVRRRGQEARLRCSPMKGHSHVYWYRQLPEEGLKFMVYLQKENIIDESGMPKERFSAEFPKEGPSILRIQQVVRGDSAAYFCASLADHIQYFGAGTRLSVL.

This clone was recorded a few times. J is TRBJ1-6 and V is TRBV7-6; 10 bases are shared with TRBD1. The J segment lost 4 bases and the V segment lost 3 bases, leaving 9 bases of the junction unmatched. The CDR3 length is 18 residues. Germline CDR1 is SGHVS and CDR2 is FNYEAQ. As DNA, the CDR3 is TGTGCCAGCAGCTTGCTCCACGGGACAGGGGATTATAATTCACCCCTCCACTTT. Translating it yields CASSLLHGTGDYNSPLHF.

The rearrangement links TRBV2 to TRBJ1-5; tentatively, D is TRBD1 (5 bases). Germline values: CDR1 SNHLY, CDR2 FYNNEI. Trimming stripped 3 bases from V and 9 bases from J, with 15 bases between. The CDR3 totals 14 residues. The CDR3 bases are TGTGCCAGCAGTGACGAGGACATTGGTCCGCCCCAGCATTTT. This encodes CASSDEDIGPPQHF.

The chain combines TRBV27 with TRBJ2-5, with a possible D match to TRBD1 (6 bases). V lost 3 bases and J lost 5, with 13 bases in between. CDR1 MNHEY and CDR2 SMNVEV come from the germline V gene (reference sequence). The CDR3 has 14 residues. The CDR3 loop is CASSFRQGSETQYF. DNA of the CDR3: TGTGCCAGCAGTTTTCGGCAGGGGAGCGAGACCCAGTACTTC.

This chain joins TRBV7-2 and TRBJ2-3; a possible D gene is TRBD2 (6 bases). The CDR3 is 14 amino acids. The V end was cut by 4 bases, the J end by 4 bases, with 12 bases between. Germline lookup yields CDR1 SGHTA and CDR2 FQGNSA. Here the CDR3 DNA reads TGTGCCAGCAGCTGGGTGTGGGGGGCAGATACGCAGTATTTT. Translating gives CASSWVWGADTQYF.

CDR3 nucleotide sequence: TGTGCCAGTGGGACTAGCGGCACAGATACGCAGTATTTT. Translated: CASGTSGTDTQYF. The rearrangement joins TRBV19 to TRBJ2-3, with 10 bases that match TRBD2. CDR3 length: 13 amino acids. After removal of 8 bases from V and 1 base from J, the junction contained 0 bases not matched to a gene. Per germline, CDR1 LNHDA and CDR2 SQIVND (reference sequence).

The chain uses TRBV2 and TRBJ2-3, with D uncertain. The V end lost 2 bases, the J end lost 0 bases, and 18 bases lay between the germline ends. The CDR3 consists of 18 residues. CDR1 is SNHLY, CDR2 FYNNEI, per germline. The CDR3 DNA is TGTGCCAGCAGTGAACATCCCTCGTTTGAGGAAAGCACAGATACGCAGTATTTT. This sequence encodes CASSEHPSFEESTDTQYF.